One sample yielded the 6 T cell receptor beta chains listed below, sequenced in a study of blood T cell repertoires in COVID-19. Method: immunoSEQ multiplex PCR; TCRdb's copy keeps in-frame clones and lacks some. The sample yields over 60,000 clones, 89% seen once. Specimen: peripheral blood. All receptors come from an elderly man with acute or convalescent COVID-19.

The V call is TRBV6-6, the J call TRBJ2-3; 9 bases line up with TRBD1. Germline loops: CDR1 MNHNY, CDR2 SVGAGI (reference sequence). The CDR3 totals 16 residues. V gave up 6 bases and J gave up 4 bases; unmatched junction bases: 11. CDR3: CASRATGTGTSDTQYF. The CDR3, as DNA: TGTGCCAGCAGAGCAACCGGGACAGGGACGTCAGATACGCAGTATTTT.

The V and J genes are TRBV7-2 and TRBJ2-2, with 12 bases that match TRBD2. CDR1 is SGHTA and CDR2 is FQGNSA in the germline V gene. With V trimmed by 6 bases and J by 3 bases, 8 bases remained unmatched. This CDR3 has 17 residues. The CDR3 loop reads CASSSGTSGLHTGELFF. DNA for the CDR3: TGTGCCAGCAGTTCCGGGACTAGCGGGTTGCACACCGGGGAGCTGTTTTTT.

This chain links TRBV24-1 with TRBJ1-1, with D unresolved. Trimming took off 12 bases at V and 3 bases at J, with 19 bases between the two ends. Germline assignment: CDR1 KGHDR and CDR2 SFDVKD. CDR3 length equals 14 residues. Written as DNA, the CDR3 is TGTGCCCCTTGGGTCGGGGAGGAGGACACTGAAGCTTTCTTT. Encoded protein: CAPWVGEEDTEAFF.

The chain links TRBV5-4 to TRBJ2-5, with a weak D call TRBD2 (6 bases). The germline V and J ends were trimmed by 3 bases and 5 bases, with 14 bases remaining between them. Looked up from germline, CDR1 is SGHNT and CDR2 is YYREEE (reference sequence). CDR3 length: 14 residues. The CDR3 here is CASSSQTSRETQYF. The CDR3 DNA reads TGTGCCAGCAGCTCCCAAACTAGCAGGGAGACCCAGTACTTC.

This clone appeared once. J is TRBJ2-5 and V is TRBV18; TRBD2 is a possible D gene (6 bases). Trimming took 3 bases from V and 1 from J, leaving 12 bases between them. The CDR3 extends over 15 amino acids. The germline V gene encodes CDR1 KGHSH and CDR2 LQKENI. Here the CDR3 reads CASSPAEGLQETQYF. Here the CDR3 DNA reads TGTGCCAGCTCACCTGCTGAGGGACTCCAAGAGACCCAGTACTTC.

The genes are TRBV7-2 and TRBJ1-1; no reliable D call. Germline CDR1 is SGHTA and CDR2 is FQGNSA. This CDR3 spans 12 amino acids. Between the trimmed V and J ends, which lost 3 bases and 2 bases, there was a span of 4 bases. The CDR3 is CASSFSNTEAFF. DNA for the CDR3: TGTGCCAGCAGCTTTTCTAACACTGAAGCTTTCTTT.